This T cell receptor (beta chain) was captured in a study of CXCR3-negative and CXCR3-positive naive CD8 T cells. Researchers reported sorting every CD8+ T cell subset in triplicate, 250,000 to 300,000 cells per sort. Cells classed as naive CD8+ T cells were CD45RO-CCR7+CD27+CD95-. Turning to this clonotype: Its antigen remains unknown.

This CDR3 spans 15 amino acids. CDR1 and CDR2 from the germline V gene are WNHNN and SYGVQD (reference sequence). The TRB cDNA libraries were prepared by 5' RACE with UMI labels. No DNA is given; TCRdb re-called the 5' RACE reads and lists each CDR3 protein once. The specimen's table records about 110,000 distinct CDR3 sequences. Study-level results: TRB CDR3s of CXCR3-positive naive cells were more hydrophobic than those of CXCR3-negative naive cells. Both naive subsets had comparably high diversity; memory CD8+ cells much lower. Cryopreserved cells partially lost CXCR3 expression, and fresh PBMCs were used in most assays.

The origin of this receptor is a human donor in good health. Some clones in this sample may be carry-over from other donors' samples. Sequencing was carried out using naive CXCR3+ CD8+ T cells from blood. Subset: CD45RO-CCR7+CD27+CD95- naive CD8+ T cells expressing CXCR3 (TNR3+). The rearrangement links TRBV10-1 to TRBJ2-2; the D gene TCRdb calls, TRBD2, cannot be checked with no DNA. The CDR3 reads CASSESGLARGELFF.